Described below is a single TCR beta chain sequence and its context. The sample is drawn from a study of blood T cell repertoires in COVID-19. Study information: Some COVID-19 samples were acute and others convalescent; all came from the United States, Italy and Spain.

Trimming took 7 bases from V and 3 from J; bases not matched to a gene: 8. CDR3 length equals 15 residues. Germline loops: CDR1 LGHDT, CDR2 YNNKEL (reference sequence). Original handling: Reference gene primer amplification in the assay estimated nucleated cell counts. Method: immunoSEQ multiplex PCR; TCRdb's copy keeps in-frame clones and lacks some. That table gives V, J and clone size, and the DNA gave D and trimming. The data contain just under 150,000 clones, approximately 84% of them seen just once; the ten biggest clones take up roughly 4.5%. Sequencing used peripheral blood. This TCR came from a human donor in a cohort sampled during active COVID-19. The V gene is TRBV3-1 (or the pseudogene TRBV3-2), the J gene TRBJ2-1, with 8 bases that match TRBD2. In DNA form, the CDR3 reads TGTGCCAGCACGTCCCGGGGACTAGACTACAATGAGCAGTTCTTC. It specifies CASTSRGLDYNEQFF.